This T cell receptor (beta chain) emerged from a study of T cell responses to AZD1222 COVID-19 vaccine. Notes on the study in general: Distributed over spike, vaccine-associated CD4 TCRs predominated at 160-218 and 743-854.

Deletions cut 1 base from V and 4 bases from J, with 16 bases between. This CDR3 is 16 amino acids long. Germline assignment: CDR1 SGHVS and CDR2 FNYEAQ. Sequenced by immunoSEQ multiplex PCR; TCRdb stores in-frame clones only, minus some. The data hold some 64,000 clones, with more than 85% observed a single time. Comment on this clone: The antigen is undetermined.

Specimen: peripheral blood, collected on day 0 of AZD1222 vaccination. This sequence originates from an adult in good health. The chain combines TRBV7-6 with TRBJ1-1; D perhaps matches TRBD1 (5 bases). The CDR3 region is CASSLEGTRIGTEAFF. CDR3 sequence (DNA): TGTGCCAGCAGCTTAGAAGGGACGAGGATTGGCACTGAAGCTTTCTTT.